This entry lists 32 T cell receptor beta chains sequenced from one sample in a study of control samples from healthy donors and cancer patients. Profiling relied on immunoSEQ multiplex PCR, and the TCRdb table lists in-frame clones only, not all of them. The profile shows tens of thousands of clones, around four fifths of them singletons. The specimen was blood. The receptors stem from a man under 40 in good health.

The CDR3 DNA sequence: TGTGCCAGCAACGAAGACGGGTTCGGCTATGGCTACACCTTC. Translating it yields CASNEDGFGYGYTF. The rearrangement links TRBV7-9 to TRBJ1-2; no reliable D call. Germline V CDR1 and CDR2: SEHNR, FQNEAQ (reference sequence). This CDR3 contains 14 residues. Between the trimmed V and J ends, which lost 7 bases and 4 bases, there was a span of 16 bases.

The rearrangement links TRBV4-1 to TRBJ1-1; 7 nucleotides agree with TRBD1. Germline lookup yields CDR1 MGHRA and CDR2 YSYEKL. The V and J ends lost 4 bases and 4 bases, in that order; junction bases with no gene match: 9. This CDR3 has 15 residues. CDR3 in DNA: TGCGCCAGCAGCCCCCAACTTCAGGGGGGCACTGAAGCTTTCTTT. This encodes CASSPQLQGGTEAFF.

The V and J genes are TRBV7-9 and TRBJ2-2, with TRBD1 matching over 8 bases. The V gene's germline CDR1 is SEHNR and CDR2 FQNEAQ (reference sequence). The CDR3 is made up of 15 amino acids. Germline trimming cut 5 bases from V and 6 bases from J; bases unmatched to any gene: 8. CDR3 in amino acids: CASSARTGLSGELFF. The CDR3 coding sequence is TGTGCCAGCAGCGCCAGGACAGGGTTATCCGGGGAGCTGTTTTTT.

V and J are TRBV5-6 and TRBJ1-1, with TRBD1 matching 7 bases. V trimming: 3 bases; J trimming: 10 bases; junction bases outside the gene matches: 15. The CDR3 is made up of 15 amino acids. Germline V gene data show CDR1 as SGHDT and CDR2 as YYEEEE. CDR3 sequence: CASSYRQGSANTAFF. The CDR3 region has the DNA TGTGCCAGCAGCTATCGACAGGGATCTGCCAATACAGCTTTCTTT.

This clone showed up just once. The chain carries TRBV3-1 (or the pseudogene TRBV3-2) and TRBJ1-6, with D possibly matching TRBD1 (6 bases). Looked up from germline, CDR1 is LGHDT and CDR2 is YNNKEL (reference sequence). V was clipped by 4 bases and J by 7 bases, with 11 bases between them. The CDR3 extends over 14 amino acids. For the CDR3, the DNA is TGTGCCAGCAGCCCACAGGGTTACAATTCACCCCTCCACTTT. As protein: CASSPQGYNSPLHF.

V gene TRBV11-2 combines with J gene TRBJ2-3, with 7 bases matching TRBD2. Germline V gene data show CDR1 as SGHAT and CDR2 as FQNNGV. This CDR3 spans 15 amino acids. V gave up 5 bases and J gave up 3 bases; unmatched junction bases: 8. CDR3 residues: CASSPGLVPTDTQYF. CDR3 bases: TGTGCCAGCAGCCCAGGACTAGTACCTACAGATACGCAGTATTTT.

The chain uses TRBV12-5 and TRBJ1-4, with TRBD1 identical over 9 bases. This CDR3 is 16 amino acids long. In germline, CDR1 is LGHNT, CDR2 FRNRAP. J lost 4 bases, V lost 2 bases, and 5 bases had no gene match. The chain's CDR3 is CASGLTNRGLNEKLFF. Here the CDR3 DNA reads TGTGCTAGTGGTTTGACCAACAGGGGGCTTAATGAAAAACTGTTTTTT. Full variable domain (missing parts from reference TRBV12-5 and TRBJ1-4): DARVTQTPRHKVTEMGQEVTMRCQPILGHNTVFWYRQTMMQGLELLAYFRNRAPLDDSGMPKDRFSAEMPDATLATLKIQPSEPRDSAVYFCASGLTNRGLNEKLFFGSGTQLSVL.

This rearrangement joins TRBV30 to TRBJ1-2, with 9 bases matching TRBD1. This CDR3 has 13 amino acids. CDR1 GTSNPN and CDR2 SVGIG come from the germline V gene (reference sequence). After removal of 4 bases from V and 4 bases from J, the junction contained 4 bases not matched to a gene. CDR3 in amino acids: CAWTRDRAYGYTF. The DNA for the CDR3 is TGTGCCTGGACCCGGGACAGGGCCTATGGCTACACCTTC.

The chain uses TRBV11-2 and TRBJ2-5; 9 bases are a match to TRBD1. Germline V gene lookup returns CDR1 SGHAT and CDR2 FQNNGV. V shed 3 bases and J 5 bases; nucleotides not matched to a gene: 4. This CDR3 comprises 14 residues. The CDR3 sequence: CASSLGTGKETQYF. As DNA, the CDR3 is TGTGCCAGCAGCTTGGGGACAGGGAAGGAGACCCAGTACTTC.

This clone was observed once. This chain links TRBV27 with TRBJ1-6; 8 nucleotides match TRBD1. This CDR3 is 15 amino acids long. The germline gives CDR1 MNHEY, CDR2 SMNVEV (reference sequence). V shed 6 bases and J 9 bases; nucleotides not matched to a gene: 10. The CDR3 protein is CASSKLGRGPSPLHF. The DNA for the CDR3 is TGTGCCAGCAGCAAACTGGGCAGGGGGCCTTCACCCCTCCACTTT.

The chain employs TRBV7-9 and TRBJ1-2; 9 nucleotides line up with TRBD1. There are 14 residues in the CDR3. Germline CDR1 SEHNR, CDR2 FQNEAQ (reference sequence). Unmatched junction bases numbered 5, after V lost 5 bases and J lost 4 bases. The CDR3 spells CASSRTGAPYGYTF. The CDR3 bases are TGTGCCAGCAGCCGGACAGGGGCCCCCTATGGCTACACCTTC.

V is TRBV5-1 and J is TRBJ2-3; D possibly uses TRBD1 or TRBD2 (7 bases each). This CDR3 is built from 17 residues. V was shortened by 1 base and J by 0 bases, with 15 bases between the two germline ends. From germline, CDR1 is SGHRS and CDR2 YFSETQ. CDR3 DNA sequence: TGCGCCAGCAGCTTGAGGAGACAGGGAGGGAGCACAGATACGCAGTATTTT. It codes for CASSLRRQGGSTDTQYF.

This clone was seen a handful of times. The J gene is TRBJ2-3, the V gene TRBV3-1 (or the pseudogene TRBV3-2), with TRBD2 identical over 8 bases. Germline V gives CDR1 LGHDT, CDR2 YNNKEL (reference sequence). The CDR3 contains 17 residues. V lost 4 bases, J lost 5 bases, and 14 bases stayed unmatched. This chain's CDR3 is CASSPTRGGGPVDTQYF. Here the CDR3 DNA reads TGTGCCAGCAGCCCGACTCGTGGCGGGGGGCCGGTAGATACGCAGTATTTT.

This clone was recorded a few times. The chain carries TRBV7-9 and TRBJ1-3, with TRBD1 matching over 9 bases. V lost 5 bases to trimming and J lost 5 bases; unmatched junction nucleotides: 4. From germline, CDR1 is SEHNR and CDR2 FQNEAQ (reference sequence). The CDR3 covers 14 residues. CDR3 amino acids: CASSLGTGRNTIYF. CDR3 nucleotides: TGTGCCAGCAGCCTGGGGACAGGGAGAAACACCATATATTTT.

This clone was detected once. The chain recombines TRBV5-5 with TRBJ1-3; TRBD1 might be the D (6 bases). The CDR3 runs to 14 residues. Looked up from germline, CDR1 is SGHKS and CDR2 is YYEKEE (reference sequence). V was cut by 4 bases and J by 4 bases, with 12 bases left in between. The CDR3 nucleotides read TGTGCCAGCAGCCGGGACACGTCCGGAAACACCATATATTTT. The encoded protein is CASSRDTSGNTIYF.

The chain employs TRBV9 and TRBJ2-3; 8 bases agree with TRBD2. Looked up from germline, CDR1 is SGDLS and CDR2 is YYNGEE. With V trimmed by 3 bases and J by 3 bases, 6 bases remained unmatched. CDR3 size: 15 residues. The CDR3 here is CASSAPGLGTDTQYF. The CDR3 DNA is TGTGCCAGCAGCGCGCCGGGACTAGGTACAGATACGCAGTATTTT.

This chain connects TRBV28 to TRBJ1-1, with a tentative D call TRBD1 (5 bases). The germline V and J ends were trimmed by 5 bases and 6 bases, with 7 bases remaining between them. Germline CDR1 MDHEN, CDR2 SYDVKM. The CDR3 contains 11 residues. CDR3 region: CASSQGSEAFF. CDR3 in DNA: TGTGCCAGCAGTCAGGGTTCTGAAGCTTTCTTT.

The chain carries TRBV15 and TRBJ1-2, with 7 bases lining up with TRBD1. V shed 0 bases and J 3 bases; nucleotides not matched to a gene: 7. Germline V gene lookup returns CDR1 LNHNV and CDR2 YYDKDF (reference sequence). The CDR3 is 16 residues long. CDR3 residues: CATSREEGARDYGYTF. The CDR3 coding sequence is TGTGCCACCAGCAGAGAGGAGGGGGCCAGGGACTATGGCTACACCTTC.

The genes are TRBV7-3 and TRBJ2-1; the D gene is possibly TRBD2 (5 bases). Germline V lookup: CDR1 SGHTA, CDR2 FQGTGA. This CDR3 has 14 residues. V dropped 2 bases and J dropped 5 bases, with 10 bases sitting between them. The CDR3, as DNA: TGTGCCAGCAGCTTATCCGGGGAGCACAATGAGCAGTTCTTC. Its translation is CASSLSGEHNEQFF.

CDR3 residues: CASSRPGRWGEKLFF. The CDR3 nucleotides read TGTGCCAGCAGCAGGCCGGGACGATGGGGTGAAAAACTGTTTTTT. The gene calls are TRBV9 and TRBJ1-4, with D perhaps matching TRBD1 (5 bases). Trimming stripped 4 bases from V and 7 bases from J, with 17 bases between. Germline CDR1 SGDLS, CDR2 YYNGEE. The CDR3 extends over 15 amino acids.

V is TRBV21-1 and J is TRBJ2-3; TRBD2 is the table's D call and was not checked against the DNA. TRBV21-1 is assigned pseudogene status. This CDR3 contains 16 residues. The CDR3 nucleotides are TGTGCCAGCAGCAAATGGAGGGGGGGGCGCCCAGATACGCAGTATTTT. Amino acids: CASSKWRGGRPDTQYF.

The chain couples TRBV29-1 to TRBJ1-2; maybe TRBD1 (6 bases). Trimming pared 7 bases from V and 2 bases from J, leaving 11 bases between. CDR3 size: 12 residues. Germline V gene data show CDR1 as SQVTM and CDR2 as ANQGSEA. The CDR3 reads CSGDTGNYGYTF. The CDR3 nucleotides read TGCAGCGGTGATACAGGGAACTATGGCTACACCTTC.

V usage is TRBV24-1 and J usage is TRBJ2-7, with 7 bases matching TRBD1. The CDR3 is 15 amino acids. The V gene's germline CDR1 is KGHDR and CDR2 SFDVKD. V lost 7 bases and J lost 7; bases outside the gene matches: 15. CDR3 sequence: CATRIRRQGTGEQYF. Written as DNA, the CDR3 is TGTGCCACCAGGATCCGGAGACAGGGAACTGGTGAGCAGTACTTC.

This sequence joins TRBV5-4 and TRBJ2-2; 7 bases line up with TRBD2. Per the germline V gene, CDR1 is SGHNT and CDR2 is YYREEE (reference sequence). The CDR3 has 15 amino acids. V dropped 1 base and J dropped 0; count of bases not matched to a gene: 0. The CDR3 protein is CASSLRGANTGELFF. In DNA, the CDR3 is TGTGCCAGCAGCTTGCGGGGGGCGAACACCGGGGAGCTGTTTTTT.

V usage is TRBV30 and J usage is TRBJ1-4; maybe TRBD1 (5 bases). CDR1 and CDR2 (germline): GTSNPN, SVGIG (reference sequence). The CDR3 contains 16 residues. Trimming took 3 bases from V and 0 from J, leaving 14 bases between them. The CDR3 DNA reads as TGTGCCTGGAGCCACCTCGGGACGACAACTAATGAAAAACTGTTTTTT. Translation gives CAWSHLGTTTNEKLFF.

The CDR3 is CASSEATLGGQPQHF. The CDR3 bases are TGTGCCAGCAGTGAAGCCACACTTGGAGGTCAGCCCCAGCATTTT. The chain carries TRBV6-1 and TRBJ1-5; D gene ambiguous. CDR1 is MNHNS and CDR2 is SASEGT in the germline V gene. This CDR3 contains 15 residues. V gave up 0 bases and J gave up 6 bases, with 12 bases separating them.

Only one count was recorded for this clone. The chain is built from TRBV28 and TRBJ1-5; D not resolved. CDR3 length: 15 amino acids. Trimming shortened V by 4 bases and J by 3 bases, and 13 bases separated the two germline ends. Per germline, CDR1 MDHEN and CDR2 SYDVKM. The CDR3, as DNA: TGTGCCAGCAGTTCCTCGTCGCCCAACAATCAGCCCCAGCATTTT. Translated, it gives CASSSSSPNNQPQHF.

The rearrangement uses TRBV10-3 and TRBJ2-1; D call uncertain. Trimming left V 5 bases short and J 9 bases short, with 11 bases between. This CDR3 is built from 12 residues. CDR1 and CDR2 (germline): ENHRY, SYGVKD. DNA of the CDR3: TGTGCCATCAGTACGTTCCCAAGTGAGCAGTTCTTC. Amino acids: CAISTFPSEQFF.

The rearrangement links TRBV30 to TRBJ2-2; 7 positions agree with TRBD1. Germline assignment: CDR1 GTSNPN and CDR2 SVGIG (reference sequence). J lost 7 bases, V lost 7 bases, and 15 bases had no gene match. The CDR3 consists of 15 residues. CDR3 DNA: TGTGCCTTTGGATGGGACAGCCGGCCTGGCGGGGAGCTGTTTTTT. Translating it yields CAFGWDSRPGGELFF.

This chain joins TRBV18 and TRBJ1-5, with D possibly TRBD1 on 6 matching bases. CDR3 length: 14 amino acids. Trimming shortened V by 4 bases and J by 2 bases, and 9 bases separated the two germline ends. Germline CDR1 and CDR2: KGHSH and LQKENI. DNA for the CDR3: TGTGCCAGCTCACTTACAGGGCGCAATCAGCCCCAGCATTTT. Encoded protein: CASSLTGRNQPQHF.

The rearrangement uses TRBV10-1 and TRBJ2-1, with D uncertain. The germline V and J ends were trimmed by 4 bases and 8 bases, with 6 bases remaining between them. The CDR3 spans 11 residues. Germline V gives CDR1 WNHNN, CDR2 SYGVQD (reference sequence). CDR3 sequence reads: CASSGGHEQFF. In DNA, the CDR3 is TGCGCCAGCAGTGGGGGTCATGAGCAGTTCTTC.

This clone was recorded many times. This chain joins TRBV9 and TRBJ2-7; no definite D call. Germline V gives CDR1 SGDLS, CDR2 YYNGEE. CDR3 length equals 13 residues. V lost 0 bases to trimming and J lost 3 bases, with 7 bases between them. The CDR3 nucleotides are TGTGCCAGCAGCGTAGTAGATAGCTACGAGCAGTACTTC. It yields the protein CASSVVDSYEQYF.